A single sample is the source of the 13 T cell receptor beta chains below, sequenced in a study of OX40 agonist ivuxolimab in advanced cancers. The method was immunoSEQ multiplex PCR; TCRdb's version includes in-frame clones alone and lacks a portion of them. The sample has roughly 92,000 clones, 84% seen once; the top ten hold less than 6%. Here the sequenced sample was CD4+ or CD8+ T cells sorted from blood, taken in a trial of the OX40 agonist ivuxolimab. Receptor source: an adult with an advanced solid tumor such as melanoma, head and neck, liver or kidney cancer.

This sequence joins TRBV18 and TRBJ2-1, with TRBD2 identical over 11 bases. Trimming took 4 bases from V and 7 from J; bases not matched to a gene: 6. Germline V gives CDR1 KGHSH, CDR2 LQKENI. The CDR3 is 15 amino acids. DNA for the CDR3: TGTGCCAGCTCACTACTAGCGGGGGAGGTAAATGAGCAGTTCTTC. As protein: CASSLLAGEVNEQFF. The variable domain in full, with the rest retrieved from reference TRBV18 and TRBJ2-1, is NAGVMQNPRHLVRRRGQEARLRCSPMKGHSHVYWYRQLPEEGLKFMVYLQKENIIDESGMPKERFSAEFPKEGPSILRIQQVVRGDSAAYFCASSLLAGEVNEQFFGPGTRLTVL.

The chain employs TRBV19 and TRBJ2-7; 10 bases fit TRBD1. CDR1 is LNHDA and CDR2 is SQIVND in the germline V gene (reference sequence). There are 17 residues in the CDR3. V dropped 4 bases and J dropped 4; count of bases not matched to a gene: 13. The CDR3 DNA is TGTGCCAGTAGTAACCACCCCCAGGACAGGGGGACTTACGAGCAGTACTTC. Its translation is CASSNHPQDRGTYEQYF.

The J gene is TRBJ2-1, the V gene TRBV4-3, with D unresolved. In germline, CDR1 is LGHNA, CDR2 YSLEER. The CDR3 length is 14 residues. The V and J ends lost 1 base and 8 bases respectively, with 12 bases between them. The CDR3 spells CASSQGSTQYEQFF. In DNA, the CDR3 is TGCGCCAGCAGCCAAGGATCTACGCAGTATGAGCAGTTCTTC.

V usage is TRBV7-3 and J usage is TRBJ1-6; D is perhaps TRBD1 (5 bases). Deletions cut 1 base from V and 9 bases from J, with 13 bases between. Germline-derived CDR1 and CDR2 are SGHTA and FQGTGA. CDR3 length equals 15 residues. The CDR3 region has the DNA TGTGCCAGCAGCTTAAAGGGAGAGGGGTTTTCACCCCTCCACTTT. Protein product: CASSLKGEGFSPLHF.

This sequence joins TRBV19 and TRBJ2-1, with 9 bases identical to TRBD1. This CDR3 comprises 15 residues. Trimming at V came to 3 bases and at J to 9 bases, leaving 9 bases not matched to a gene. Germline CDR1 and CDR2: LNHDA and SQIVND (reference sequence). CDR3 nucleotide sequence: TGTGCCAGTAGTATCAGGGACAGGGATTTCGGTGAGCAGTTCTTC. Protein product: CASSIRDRDFGEQFF.

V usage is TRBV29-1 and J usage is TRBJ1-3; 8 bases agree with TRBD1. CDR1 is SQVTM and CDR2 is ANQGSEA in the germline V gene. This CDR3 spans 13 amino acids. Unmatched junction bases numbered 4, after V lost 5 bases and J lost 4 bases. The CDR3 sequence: CSVQGAGGNTIYF. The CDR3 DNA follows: TGCAGCGTTCAGGGGGCGGGAGGAAACACCATATATTTT. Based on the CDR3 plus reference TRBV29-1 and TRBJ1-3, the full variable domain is SAVISQKPSRDICQRGTSLTIQCQVDSQVTMMFWYRQQPGQSLTLIATANQGSEATYESGFVIDKFPISRPNLTFSTLTVSNMSPEDSSIYLCSVQGAGGNTIYFGEGSWLTVV.

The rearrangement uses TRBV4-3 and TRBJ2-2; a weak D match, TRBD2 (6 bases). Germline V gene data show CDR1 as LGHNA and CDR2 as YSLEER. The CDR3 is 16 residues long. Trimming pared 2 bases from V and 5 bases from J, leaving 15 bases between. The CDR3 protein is CASSQNSWGVTGELFF. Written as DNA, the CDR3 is TGCGCCAGCAGCCAAAATAGTTGGGGGGTGACCGGGGAGCTGTTTTTT.

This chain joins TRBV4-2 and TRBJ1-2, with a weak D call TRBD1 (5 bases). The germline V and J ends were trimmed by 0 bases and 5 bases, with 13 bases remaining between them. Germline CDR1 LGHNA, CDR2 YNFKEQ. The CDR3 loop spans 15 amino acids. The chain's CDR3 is CASSQEARAGYGYTF. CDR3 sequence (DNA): TGTGCCAGCAGCCAAGAGGCCCGGGCAGGGTATGGCTACACCTTC.

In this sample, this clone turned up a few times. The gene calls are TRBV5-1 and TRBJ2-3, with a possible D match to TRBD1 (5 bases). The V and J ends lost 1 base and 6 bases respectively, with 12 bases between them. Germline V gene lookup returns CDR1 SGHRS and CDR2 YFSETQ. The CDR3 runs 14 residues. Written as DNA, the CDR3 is TGCGCCAGCAGCTTGTCAGGGCCCCGTGATACGCAGTATTTT. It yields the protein CASSLSGPRDTQYF.

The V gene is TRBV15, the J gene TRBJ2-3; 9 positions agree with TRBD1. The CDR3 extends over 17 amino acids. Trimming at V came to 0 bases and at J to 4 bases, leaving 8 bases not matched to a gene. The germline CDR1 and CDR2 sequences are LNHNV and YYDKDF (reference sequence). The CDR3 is CATSRDLGQGRSDTQYF. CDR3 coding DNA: TGTGCCACCAGCAGAGATCTGGGACAGGGAAGGTCAGATACGCAGTATTTT.

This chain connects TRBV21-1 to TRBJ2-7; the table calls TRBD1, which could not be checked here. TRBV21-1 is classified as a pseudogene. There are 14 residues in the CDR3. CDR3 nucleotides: TGTGCCAGCAGCAAAGGAGTAGGGGGCTACGAGCAGTACTTC. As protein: CASSKGVGGYEQYF.

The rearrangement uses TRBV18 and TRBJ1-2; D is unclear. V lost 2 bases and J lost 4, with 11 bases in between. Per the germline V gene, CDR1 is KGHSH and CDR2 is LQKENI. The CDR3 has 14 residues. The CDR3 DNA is TGTGCCAGCTCACCAGTAGAAGTCAGCTATGGCTACACCTTC. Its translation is CASSPVEVSYGYTF.

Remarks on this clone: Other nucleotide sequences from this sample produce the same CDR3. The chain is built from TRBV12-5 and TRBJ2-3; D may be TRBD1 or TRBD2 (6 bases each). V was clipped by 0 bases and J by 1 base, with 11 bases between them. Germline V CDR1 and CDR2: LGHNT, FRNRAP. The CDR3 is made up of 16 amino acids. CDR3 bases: TGTGCTAGTGGTTTGGTACTGGGGGGCGGCACAGATACGCAGTATTTT. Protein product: CASGLVLGGGTDTQYF.